This T cell receptor (beta chain) was sequenced for a study of a mutant IDH1 vaccine in newly diagnosed glioma. The overall study: Beginning 4-6 weeks after radiotherapy alone, or with temozolomide cycles, vaccination took place. Findings and caveats of the study: Pseudoprogression appeared independent of alterations in top peripheral clonotypes.

As concerns this clone: Its specificity is not known.

With 5 bases removed from V and 0 bases from J, the gap between germline ends came to 9 bases. Per germline, CDR1 SGHTA and CDR2 FQGNSA. CDR3 length: 14 residues. Clones were sequenced by immunoSEQ multiplex PCR, and TCRdb holds only the in-frame ones, with some missing. The table records tens of thousands of clones, approximately 84% of them present only once. Time point denoted: week 47, end of study. A single vaccine dose contained 300 ug of mutant IDH1 20-mer peptide, and topical imiquimod was used with it. The receptor's source is a woman aged 25 to 39 with glioma. Some clones in this sample may be carry-over from other donors' samples. The sequences come from PBMCs, collected from a glioma patient whose treatment included an IDH1 peptide vaccine. The chain is built from TRBV7-2 and TRBJ2-3; D is ambiguous. The CDR3 reads CASSPTTSTDTQYF. The CDR3 DNA reads TGTGCCAGCAGCCCGACAACTAGCACAGATACGCAGTATTTT.